This entry concerns a single T cell receptor (beta chain). Antigen unknown. The data are from a study of beta chain features in type 1 diabetes. Study-wide background: Over all samples combined, 107,917,701 sorted cells were examined. Findings of the study overall: Shortening that was moderate but significant affected the TCRB CDR3s of Type 1 diabetes patients in all four CD4+ subsets.

CDR3 length: 16 amino acids. Per germline, CDR1 SEHNR and CDR2 FQNEAQ (reference sequence). The V end lost 1 base, the J end lost 4 bases, and 16 bases lay between the germline ends. Sequencing targeted expressed TCRB transcripts, as all isolated RNA had been reverse transcribed. Profiling relied on immunoSEQ multiplex PCR, and the TCRdb table lists in-frame clones only, not all of them. The sample comprises roughly 330,000 clones, about 13% of which are singletons, and around 0.016% rests with the top ten. This sequence joins TRBV7-9 and TRBJ2-5; possible D gene TRBD2, 6 bases. This receptor was obtained from a woman in her late teens or twenties with type 1 diabetes. Source material: naive CD4+ T cells from blood. The DNA of the CDR3 is TGTGCCAGCAGCTTAGGAGGCGGCGGAGCGGGAGAGACCCAGTACTTC. Protein: CASSLGGGGAGETQYF.